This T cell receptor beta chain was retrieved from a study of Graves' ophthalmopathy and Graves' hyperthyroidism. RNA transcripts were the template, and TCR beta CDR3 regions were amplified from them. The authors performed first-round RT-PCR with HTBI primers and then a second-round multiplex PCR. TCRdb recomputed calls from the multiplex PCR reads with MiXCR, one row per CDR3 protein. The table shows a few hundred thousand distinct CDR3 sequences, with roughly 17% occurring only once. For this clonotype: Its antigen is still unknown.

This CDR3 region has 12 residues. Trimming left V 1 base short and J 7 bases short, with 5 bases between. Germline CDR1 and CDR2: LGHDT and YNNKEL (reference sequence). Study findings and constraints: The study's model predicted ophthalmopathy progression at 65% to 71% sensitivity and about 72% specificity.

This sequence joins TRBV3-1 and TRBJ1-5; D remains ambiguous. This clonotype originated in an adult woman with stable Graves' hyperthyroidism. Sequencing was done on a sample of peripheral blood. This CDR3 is CASSQGPQPQHF. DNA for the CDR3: TGTGCCAGCAGCCAAGGCCCCCAGCCCCAGCATTTT.